Below, 21 T cell receptor beta chains from the same sample are listed, as sequenced in a study of cytomegalovirus exposure and HLA in healthy donors. PCR amplification relied on 60 Vbeta primers (plus 13 Jbeta primers). Data came from immunoSEQ multiplex PCR; TCRdb stores just in-frame clones and leaves some out. Here the sample spans fewer than 200,000 clones, roughly 79% being singletons. The material sequenced was PBMCs. The receptors stem from a man aged 30 to 39 in good health and CMV-seronegative.

The CDR3 is CASSPGQTSVYEQYF. DNA of the CDR3: TGCGCCAGCAGCCCGGGACAGACCTCCGTCTACGAGCAGTACTTC. The chain has TRBV4-3 and TRBJ2-7, with 7 positions matching TRBD1. Germline values: CDR1 LGHNA, CDR2 YSLEER. Trimming removed 4 bases from V and 3 bases from J; junction bases left unmatched: 9. The CDR3 has 15 residues.

As concerns this clone: One end of the junction is discordant with germline, which a read error may explain. The identical CDR3 is also encoded by other nucleotide sequences in the sample. The chain uses TRBV25-1 and TRBJ1-4; tentatively, D is TRBD1 (5 bases). CDR3 length: 17 amino acids. Germline V gene sequence: CDR1 MGHDK, CDR2 SYGVNS. CDR3 residues: CASSEWPGRATNEKLFF. The CDR3 nucleotides read TGTGCCAGCAGTGAATGGCCAGGGAGGGCAACTAATGAAAAACTGTTCTTT.

The chain has TRBV30 and TRBJ1-4; the D is unclear. The CDR3 has 13 amino acids. Germline lookup yields CDR1 GTSNPN and CDR2 SVGIG (reference sequence). Between the trimmed V and J ends, which lost 0 bases and 11 bases, there was a span of 13 bases. This CDR3 reads CAWSVRPPGKLFF. DNA for the CDR3: TGTGCCTGGAGTGTAAGGCCCCCCGGGAAACTGTTTTTT.

V gene TRBV19 combines with J gene TRBJ1-5; 9 bases fit TRBD1. Germline assignment: CDR1 LNHDA and CDR2 SQIVND (reference sequence). This CDR3 spans 14 amino acids. Germline trimming cut 9 bases from V and 6 bases from J; bases unmatched to any gene: 9. The CDR3 loop is CASLQGALGQPQHF. The CDR3 nucleotides are TGTGCCAGCTTACAGGGGGCTTTAGGTCAGCCCCAGCATTTT.

In DNA, the CDR3 is TGCGCCAGCAGTCCTCGGGGTAGCGGGAGTTACGAGCAGTACTTC. Its protein is CASSPRGSGSYEQYF. The V gene is TRBV23-1, the J gene TRBJ2-7; 9 bases align to TRBD2. TRBV23-1 is an open reading frame, and its role is uncertain. This CDR3 has 15 amino acids. Losses at the gene ends were 4 bases for V and 4 bases for J; bases not matched to a gene: 8.

The rearrangement joins TRBV2 to TRBJ1-5; no clear D. Germline CDR1 reads SNHLY; CDR2 reads FYNNEI. The CDR3 has 13 amino acids. The V gene lost 2 bases and the J gene lost 9 bases, with 11 bases spanning the gap. The DNA for the CDR3 is TGTGCCAGCAGTGAACGGCCCTGGAGGCCCCAGCATTTT. Protein: CASSERPWRPQHF. Looking up the rest from reference TRBV2 and TRBJ1-5 gives the full variable domain: EPEVTQTPSHQVTQMGQEVILRCVPISNHLYFYWYRQILGQKVEFLVSFYNNEISEKSEIFDDQFSVERPDGSNFTLKIRSTKLEDSAMYFCASSERPWRPQHFGDGTRLSIL.

The chain couples TRBV19 to TRBJ2-7, with 11 bases matching TRBD1. V was pared by 1 base and J by 6 bases, with 2 bases of the junction left unmatched. Germline V gene sequence: CDR1 LNHDA, CDR2 SQIVND (reference sequence). The CDR3 sequence is 14 residues long. Here the CDR3 DNA reads TGTGCCAGTAGTATAGGGACAGGGGGCTCCGAGCAGTACTTC. It translates to CASSIGTGGSEQYF.

This chain uses TRBV11-1 with TRBJ2-7, with 9 bases that match TRBD1. With V trimmed by 4 bases and J by 4 bases, 11 bases remained unmatched. This CDR3 has 16 residues. Germline lookup yields CDR1 SGHAT and CDR2 FQDESV (reference sequence). Here the CDR3 DNA reads TGTGCCAGCAGCTCCTCACAGGGGGCTATTGGGTACGAGCAGTACTTC. This codes for CASSSSQGAIGYEQYF.

The chain links TRBV4-3 to TRBJ2-3, with 12 bases identical to TRBD2. The length of the CDR3 is 18 residues. J gave up 2 bases and V 4 bases, and 10 bases lay outside the gene matches. The V gene's germline CDR1 is LGHNA and CDR2 YSLEER. CDR3 region: CASSPRLAGELFTDTQYF. The CDR3 nucleotides read TGCGCCAGCAGCCCTCGACTAGCGGGGGAACTGTTCACAGATACGCAGTATTTT.

V is TRBV7-8 and J is TRBJ1-2, with 8 bases lining up with TRBD1. The CDR3 is made up of 14 amino acids. Germline assignment: CDR1 SGHVS and CDR2 FQNEAQ. The V and J ends lost 2 bases and 5 bases, in that order; junction bases with no gene match: 4. CDR3 DNA sequence: TGTGCCAGCAGCTTATTCCGACAGGGGTATGGCTACACCTTC. Translating it yields CASSLFRQGYGYTF.

The rearrangement uses TRBV15 and TRBJ1-5; D uncertain. V gave up 2 bases and J gave up 5 bases, with 10 bases separating them. Germline V gives CDR1 LNHNV, CDR2 YYDKDF (reference sequence). This CDR3 is built from 14 residues. The CDR3: CATSRRTSDQPQHF. For the CDR3, the DNA is TGTGCCACCAGCAGACGTACCTCAGATCAGCCCCAGCATTTT.

The chain carries TRBV7-8 and TRBJ1-5, with a possible D match to TRBD1 (6 bases). Trimming stripped 5 bases from V and 3 bases from J, with 17 bases between. Germline assignment: CDR1 SGHVS and CDR2 FQNEAQ. This CDR3 is built from 16 residues. CDR3: CASSGVTAGVNQPQHF. The CDR3 DNA follows: TGTGCCAGCAGCGGGGTGACGGCAGGGGTCAATCAGCCCCAGCATTTT.

The rearrangement joins TRBV2 to TRBJ1-4, with 9 bases that match TRBD1. CDR1 SNHLY and CDR2 FYNNEI come from the germline V gene. There are 14 residues in the CDR3. Losses at the gene ends were 9 bases for V and 3 bases for J; bases not matched to a gene: 5. CDR3 DNA sequence: TGTGCCAGGAGTACAGGGGGCCCTAATGAAAAACTGTTTTTT. Its protein product is CARSTGGPNEKLFF.

This clone was observed a few times. The chain combines TRBV7-8 with TRBJ2-7; 9 nucleotides line up with TRBD2. V was pared by 5 bases and J by 4 bases, with 9 bases of the junction left unmatched. Germline lookup yields CDR1 SGHVS and CDR2 FQNEAQ. This CDR3 region has 15 residues. The CDR3: CASSGAWREGYEQYF. The CDR3 DNA follows: TGTGCCAGCAGCGGGGCATGGCGGGAGGGATACGAGCAGTACTTC.

This clone was observed a few times. CDR3 in DNA: TGTGCCAGCAGCCAAGATCGGGGTCAGCTTGGAAACACCATATATTTT. Protein: CASSQDRGQLGNTIYF. The J gene is TRBJ1-3, the V gene TRBV4-2; D gene uncertain. The CDR3 totals 16 residues. Between the trimmed V and J ends, which lost 0 bases and 3 bases, there was a span of 12 bases. Germline values: CDR1 LGHNA, CDR2 YNFKEQ.

The chain uses TRBV4-1 and TRBJ2-7, with D possibly matching TRBD1 (8 bases). V was cut by 0 bases and J by 2 bases, with 11 bases left in between. The CDR3 runs to 15 residues. Germline values: CDR1 MGHRA, CDR2 YSYEKL. The CDR3 spells CASSQEQGGPYEQYF. The DNA for the CDR3 is TGCGCCAGCAGCCAAGAACAGGGGGGGCCCTACGAGCAGTACTTC.

V gene TRBV2 combines with J gene TRBJ2-7; 9 positions match TRBD1. J was trimmed by 6 bases and V by 8 bases; bases with no gene match: 8. The CDR3 contains 13 residues. The germline gives CDR1 SNHLY, CDR2 FYNNEI. The CDR3 spells CASGGTGLIEQYF. CDR3 nucleotides: TGTGCCAGCGGGGGGACAGGGTTGATCGAGCAGTACTTC. The whole variable domain, filled in from reference TRBV2 and TRBJ2-7, reads EPEVTQTPSHQVTQMGQEVILRCVPISNHLYFYWYRQILGQKVEFLVSFYNNEISEKSEIFDDQFSVERPDGSNFTLKIRSTKLEDSAMYFCASGGTGLIEQYFGPGTRLTVT.

The J gene is TRBJ1-1, the V gene TRBV6-5; D remains ambiguous. Germline CDR1 is MNHEY and CDR2 is SVGAGI. CDR3 length: 14 amino acids. Trimming cost V 6 bases and J 1 base, with 12 bases left between them. DNA for the CDR3: TGTGCCAGCAGGCGGGGTTTCCAGAACACTGAAGCTTTCTTT. Protein: CASRRGFQNTEAFF.

This clone was observed a handful of times. The CDR3 bases are TGTGCCAGTGGCCCCCCTCCTCCGAGGCAGCCCCAGCATTTT. This codes for CASGPPPPRQPQHF. V gene TRBV19 combines with J gene TRBJ1-5; no clear D gene. Trimming took 8 bases from V and 7 from J, leaving 18 bases between them. CDR1 is LNHDA, CDR2 SQIVND, per germline (reference sequence). This CDR3 spans 14 amino acids. Based on the CDR3 plus reference TRBV19 and TRBJ1-5, the full variable domain is DGGITQSPKYLFRKEGQNVTLSCEQNLNHDAMYWYRQDPGQGLRLIYYSQIVNDFQKGDIAEGYSVSREKKESFPLTVTSAQKNPTAFYLCASGPPPPRQPQHFGDGTRLSIL.

The chain carries TRBV21-1 and TRBJ1-1. TRBV21-1 is annotated as a pseudogene. The CDR3 has 17 residues. DNA for the CDR3: TGTGCCAGCAGCCCGCCAACAGGGAGGGAAGAGGGCACTGAAGCTTTCTTT. Translating gives CASSPPTGREEGTEAFF.

The chain employs TRBV21-1 and TRBJ1-1; the table assigns TRBD1, which was not confirmed against the DNA. TRBV21-1 is annotated as a pseudogene. The CDR3 extends over 15 amino acids. DNA for the CDR3: TGTGCCAGCAGCAAAGTTGAAGGGGCAAAACCTGAAGCTTTCTTT. Protein: CASSKVEGAKPEAFF.